This T cell receptor beta chain derives from a study of blood T cells in healthy people across ages. Study-level points and caveats: Estimated diversity across one million T cells was deemed an underestimate.

This CDR3 region has 17 residues. Per the germline V gene, CDR1 is ENHRY and CDR2 is SYGVKD. The ends were cut back, 0 bases at V and 2 bases at J, with 17 bases in the middle. A sample-barcoded 5' primer and a J-beta primer mix were used in a second PCR of roughly 6 to 12 cycles. Carrying 12 random nucleotides, a template-switch adaptor labeled each individual cDNA molecule. MiXCR, applied by TCRdb to the 5' RACE reads, yields one record per CDR3 protein. The data contain under 700,000 distinct CDR3 sequences, under 30% of them singletons. This clonotype has a single count. Its antigen is as yet unknown. Separately, the same data were catalogued under a study of T cells of mothers and their children. That source reports: When mothers and children were related, their normalized repertoire overlap, which was always slightly higher, did not differ significantly from that of unrelated pairs.

This chain joins TRBV10-3 and TRBJ2-7; D uncertain. Sequencing was carried out using blood. The sequence came from a boy younger than 18 in good health. The CDR3 spells CAISESAVPRPTYEQYF. CDR3 nucleotide sequence: TGTGCCATCAGTGAGTCGGCCGTCCCACGGCCTACCTACGAGCAGTACTTC.